This is a list of T cell receptor beta chains from one sample in a study of T-cell memory formation after mild COVID-19. In TCRdb, the 5' RACE reads were re-called with MiXCR into one record per CDR3 protein. This table holds approximately 560,000 distinct CDR3 sequences, around 16% found once. Sequencing input: PBMCs or a T cell subset sorted from them (not recorded which). These receptors were collected from an adult woman who had mild COVID-19 (a few samples of this study predate the infection). Cell type and time point are not known. Both conserved end residues are part of each CDR3. Each record gives: CDR3 length, clone size, J gene, D gene, V gene, CDR3 DNA, CDR3 protein. The D gene is left open where the match is weak. Size is omitted from some rows. Given values are once, few, many or a class for expanded clones.

17,NA,TRBJ2-1,NA,TRBV5-6,TGTGCCAGCAGCTTGGAGGCTAGCGCTAACTCCTACAATGAGCAGTTCTTC,CASSLEASANSYNEQFF
13,few,TRBJ1-1,NA,TRBV7-7,TGTGCCAGCAGCTTGACAACGAACACTGAAGCTTTCTTT,CASSLTTNTEAFF
16,NA,TRBJ2-3,TRBD2,TRBV7-3,TGTGCCAGCAGCTTAGGGGAGCGGGGGGCCCGAGATACGCAGTATTTT,CASSLGERGARDTQYF
11,NA,TRBJ2-3,NA,TRBV29-1,TGCAGCGTTTACCTAATGGATACGCAGTATTTT,CSVYLMDTQYF
16,few,TRBJ2-7,NA,TRBV5-5,TGTGCCAGCAGCCATGGTCCCCAAGTCTCTACCTACGAGCAGTACTTC,CASSHGPQVSTYEQYF
13,many,TRBJ1-1,NA,TRBV6-1,TGTGCCAGCAGCTGGGGACAAAACACTGAAGCTTTCTTT,CASSWGQNTEAFF
17,few,TRBJ2-1,TRBD2,TRBV19,TGTGCCAGTAGTATCCCCCCGTATAGCGGGGCTGCCAATGAGCAGTTCTTC,CASSIPPYSGAANEQFF
15,few,TRBJ2-7,TRBD2,TRBV7-6,TGTGCCAGCAGCCCCCTCCGGGGGGTCGGGTACGAGCAGTACTTC,CASSPLRGVGYEQYF
15,few,TRBJ2-2,NA,TRBV7-2,TGTGCCAGCAACTGGGGGCTAACGAACACCGGGGAGCTGTTTTTT,CASNWGLTNTGELFF
16,few,TRBJ2-3,NA,TRBV11-2,TGTGCCAGCAGCTTTGGGGGCGGGCCCCGCACAGATACGCAGTATTTT,CASSFGGGPRTDTQYF
14,NA,TRBJ1-2,TRBD1,TRBV6-5,TGTGCCAGCAGCCGGGACAGGGGAGGAGATGGCTACACCTTC,CASSRDRGGDGYTF
15,many,TRBJ2-7,NA,TRBV19,TGTGCCAGTAGTATATCAGGAGAGACGGCCTACGCGCAGTACTTC,CASSISGETAYAQYF
14,NA,TRBJ2-3,NA,TRBV20-1,TGCAGTGCTAAAGCGGGCTCTAGCACAGATACGCAGTATTTT,CSAKAGSSTDTQYF
18,few,TRBJ2-7,NA,TRBV5-5,TGTGCCAGCAGCTTGGGCCGCCCGGGACTGATCGGTGGCGGGGAGCAGTACTTC,CASSLGRPGLIGGGEQYF
14,few,TRBJ1-1,NA,TRBV5-1,TGCGCCAGCAGCTCAACACAGGAGAACACTGAAGCTTTCTTT,CASSSTQENTEAFF
16,few,TRBJ2-1,NA,TRBV4-2,TGTGCCAGCAGCCTTACCAGGGAAAGCTCCTACAATGAGCAGTTCTTC,CASSLTRESSYNEQFF
13,many,TRBJ2-4,TRBD1,TRBV12-3/TRBV12-4,TGTGCCAGCAGTTTAGCAGGGGGCGGCATTCAGTACTTC,CASSLAGGGIQYF
13,NA,TRBJ1-6,NA,TRBV12-3/TRBV12-4,TGTGCCAGCAGCACAGGGACCAATTCACCCCTCCACTTT,CASSTGTNSPLHF
16,NA,TRBJ2-5,TRBD2,TRBV6-4,TGTGCCAGCAGCCCCGGGACTAGCGGGAGCCAAGAGACCCAGTACTTC,CASSPGTSGSQETQYF
14,few,TRBJ2-2,TRBD1,TRBV2,TGTGCCAGCAGGGGACAGGAGAACACCGGGGAGCTGTTTTTT,CASRGQENTGELFF
14,few,TRBJ1-5,TRBD1,TRBV7-8,TGTGCCAGCAGCTTAGGGACAGGTACCGGGCCCCAGCATTTT,CASSLGTGTGPQHF
16,NA,TRBJ2-6,TRBD1,TRBV30,TGTGCCTGGAGGGGGGACAGGGGGTCTGGGGCCAACGTCCTGACTTTC,CAWRGDRGSGANVLTF